This passage covers 3 T cell receptor beta chains from one sample sequenced in a study of cytomegalovirus exposure and HLA in healthy donors. The PCR made use of 60 Vbeta and 13 Jbeta primers. The protocol was immunoSEQ multiplex PCR, while the TCRdb copy is restricted to in-frame clones and leaves out a portion. The sample yields approximately 110,000 clones, 70% to 80% seen once. Sequences were obtained from PBMCs. Receptors originate from a young man in good health and CMV-seronegative.

The rearrangement uses TRBV7-2 and TRBJ1-5; D remains ambiguous. The CDR3 covers 15 residues. Germline loops: CDR1 SGHTA, CDR2 FQGNSA. Between the trimmed V and J ends, which lost 6 bases and 0 bases, there was a span of 12 bases. CDR3 in DNA: TGTGCCAGCAGGAAGGAGGGCGGTAGCAATCAGCCCCAGCATTTT. This sequence encodes CASRKEGGSNQPQHF.

The rearrangement joins TRBV2 to TRBJ2-6; 9 bases are a match to TRBD1. CDR1 and CDR2 from the germline V gene are SNHLY and FYNNEI. The CDR3 consists of 16 residues. J was trimmed by 0 bases and V by 4 bases; bases with no gene match: 1. CDR3 DNA sequence: TGTGCCAGCAGTGTGACAGGGGGCTCTGGGGCCAACGTCCTGACTTTC. Translated: CASSVTGGSGANVLTF.

The rearrangement joins TRBV19 to TRBJ2-1; 14 bases agree with TRBD2. V shed 5 bases and J 9 bases; nucleotides not matched to a gene: 9. CDR1 LNHDA and CDR2 SQIVND come from the germline V gene (reference sequence). This CDR3 region has 16 residues. The DNA for the CDR3 is TGTGCCAGTAGTTCTTGGACTAGCGGGGGGCCAGGTGAGCAGTTCTTC. Its protein is CASSSWTSGGPGEQFF. The full variable domain, its missing parts supplied by reference TRBV19 and TRBJ2-1, is DGGITQSPKYLFRKEGQNVTLSCEQNLNHDAMYWYRQDPGQGLRLIYYSQIVNDFQKGDIAEGYSVSREKKESFPLTVTSAQKNPTAFYLCASSSWTSGGPGEQFFGPGTRLTVL.